The 27 T cell receptor beta chains listed next were all sequenced from one sample in a study of blood T cell repertoires in COVID-19. The table came from immunoSEQ multiplex PCR; TCRdb's copy has only in-frame clones and leaves some out. The sample shows about 73,000 clones, roughly 89% of them seen only once. Sequenced: peripheral blood. These TCRs come from a man aged 80 or over with acute or convalescent COVID-19.

The J gene is TRBJ2-3, the V gene TRBV5-4; 9 nucleotides align to TRBD2. The ends lost 0 bases at V and 0 bases at J; junction bases unmatched: 5. Germline loops: CDR1 SGHNT, CDR2 YYREEE (reference sequence). The CDR3 has 17 residues. In DNA form, the CDR3 reads TGTGCCAGCAGCTTGGGCGGGGGGGCCGTCAGCACAGATACGCAGTATTTT. Encoded protein: CASSLGGGAVSTDTQYF.

CDR3 amino acids: CASSGQGGFYGYTF. Written as DNA, the CDR3 is TGTGCCAGCAGTGGGCAGGGTGGCTTCTATGGCTACACCTTC. The chain couples TRBV2 to TRBJ1-2; D is perhaps TRBD1 (5 bases). CDR3 length equals 14 residues. CDR1 SNHLY and CDR2 FYNNEI come from the germline V gene. Trimming left V 4 bases short and J 4 bases short, with 13 bases between.

This clone counts as medium-sized (0.01 to 0.1%). The chain recombines TRBV5-1 with TRBJ1-2; D is uncertain. The V end was cut by 0 bases, the J end by 4 bases, with 16 bases between. Germline-derived CDR1 and CDR2 are SGHRS and YFSETQ. The length of the CDR3 is 16 residues. The CDR3 coding sequence is TGCGCCAGCAGCTTGGAAGGACTGCGCTCAGGCTATGGCTACACCTTC. Its translation: CASSLEGLRSGYGYTF.

The rearrangement joins TRBV12-3 or TRBV12-4 to TRBJ2-1; 7 positions match TRBD1. J lost 4 bases, V lost 6 bases, and 3 bases had no gene match. The CDR3 sequence is 13 residues long. The DNA of the CDR3 is TGTGCCAGCAGCACGGGACAGTACAATGAGCAGTTCTTC. Amino acids: CASSTGQYNEQFF.

The sample holds one count of this clone. J is TRBJ2-7 and V is TRBV18, with 9 bases fitting TRBD1. The germline CDR1 and CDR2 sequences are KGHSH and LQKENI. V was pared by 2 bases and J by 5 bases, with 4 bases of the junction left unmatched. The CDR3 extends over 14 amino acids. CDR3 residues: CASSPGQGSHEQYF. In DNA form, the CDR3 reads TGTGCCAGCTCACCAGGACAGGGGTCCCACGAGCAGTACTTC.

This chain joins TRBV19 and TRBJ1-3; TRBD1 matches at 7 bases. The CDR3 length is 17 residues. V was clipped by 2 bases and J by 0 bases; unmatched bases: 7. From germline, CDR1 is LNHDA and CDR2 SQIVND (reference sequence). CDR3 DNA: TGTGCCAGTAGTATACGGGACAGCTCATCCTCTGGAAACACCATATATTTT. Translation: CASSIRDSSSSGNTIYF.

The chain recombines TRBV7-2 with TRBJ2-1; D might be TRBD2 (7 bases). Germline V lookup: CDR1 SGHTA, CDR2 FQGNSA. The CDR3 extends over 16 amino acids. The V end was cut by 3 bases, the J end by 6 bases, with 18 bases between. CDR3 sequence (DNA): TGTGCCAGCAGCTTCCTTCCCGGGGGAGGGGGCAATGAGCAGTTCTTC. As protein: CASSFLPGGGGNEQFF.

The gene calls are TRBV6-5 and TRBJ1-1; 10 bases agree with TRBD1. CDR3 length equals 15 residues. Germline V gives CDR1 MNHEY, CDR2 SVGAGI. J lost 5 bases, V lost 6 bases, and 9 bases had no gene match. CDR3 nucleotide sequence: TGTGCCAGCAGAGCCCGGACAGGGGGTAGGACTGAAGCTTTCTTT. Translated, it gives CASRARTGGRTEAFF.

The chain couples TRBV18 to TRBJ2-7, with a tentative D call TRBD2 (7 bases). The length of the CDR3 is 14 residues. V was pared by 1 base and J by 4 bases, with 11 bases between. CDR1 is KGHSH, CDR2 LQKENI, per germline. The CDR3 DNA reads as TGTGCCAGCTCACCACGGGAGGGGGAGTACGAGCAGTACTTC. This codes for CASSPREGEYEQYF.

This clone was counted a few times. The V gene is TRBV6-1, the J gene TRBJ2-1, with a tentative D call TRBD2 (5 bases). V was cut by 2 bases and J by 9 bases, with 11 bases left in between. The CDR3 contains 13 residues. Germline CDR1 and CDR2: MNHNS and SASEGT. CDR3 in amino acids: CASSESGRGEQFF. CDR3 DNA: TGTGCCAGCAGTGAAAGCGGCCGGGGTGAGCAGTTCTTC.

This chain joins TRBV24-1 and TRBJ2-3; TRBD2 agrees at 9 bases. Germline CDR1 KGHDR, CDR2 SFDVKD. The CDR3 is 18 amino acids. J gave up 2 bases and V 1 base, and 9 bases lay outside the gene matches. The CDR3 here is CATSDFQASGKNTDTQYF. DNA for the CDR3: TGTGCCACCAGTGATTTCCAGGCTAGCGGGAAAAACACAGATACGCAGTATTTT.

The V gene is TRBV15, the J gene TRBJ1-4; D call uncertain. Trimming removed 1 base at V and 4 bases at J, with 7 bases between. Germline V gene sequence: CDR1 LNHNV, CDR2 YYDKDF (reference sequence). The CDR3 is 14 residues long. The CDR3 DNA follows: TGTGCCACCAGCAGAGGCCAGGATAATGAAAAACTGTTTTTT. Translation gives CATSRGQDNEKLFF. Variable domain in full (rest from reference TRBV15 and TRBJ1-4): DAMVIQNPRYQVTQFGKPVTLSCSQTLNHNVMYWYQQKSSQAPKLLFHYYDKDFNNEADTPDNFQSRRPNTSFCFLDIRSPGLGDTAMYLCATSRGQDNEKLFFGSGTQLSVL.

This clone was seen only once. The sample holds other DNA sequences that translate to the same CDR3. The chain recombines TRBV5-1 with TRBJ1-1; no firm D call. Germline values: CDR1 SGHRS, CDR2 YFSETQ. The germline V and J ends were trimmed by 4 bases and 2 bases, with 9 bases remaining between them. CDR3 length: 13 residues. The CDR3 loop reads CASSLRGNTEAFF. CDR3 nucleotides: TGCGCCAGCAGCCTCCGAGGTAACACTGAAGCTTTCTTT.

Of note for this clone: One end of the junction is discordant with germline, which a read error may explain. V gene TRBV2 combines with J gene TRBJ2-7; 9 bases match TRBD1. Germline assignment: CDR1 SNHLY and CDR2 FYNNEI. The CDR3 totals 12 residues. CDR3 sequence reads: CASIGWDRAYFF. The CDR3 DNA reads TGTGCCAGCATCGGATGGGACAGGGCTTATTTCTTC. Full variable domain (rest looked up from reference TRBV2 and TRBJ2-7): EPEVTQTPSHQVTQMGQEVILRCVPISNHLYFYWYRQILGQKVEFLVSFYNNEISEKSEIFDDQFSVERPDGSNFTLKIRSTKLEDSAMYFCASIGWDRAYFFGPGTRLTVT.

The CDR3 region is CASSPRLAQEGATQYF. As DNA, the CDR3 is TGTGCCAGCAGCCCTCGTCTAGCGCAAGAGGGCGCGACCCAGTACTTC. The gene calls are TRBV7-6 and TRBJ2-5, with a possible D match to TRBD2 (6 bases). Between the trimmed V and J ends, which lost 5 bases and 7 bases, there was a span of 23 bases. CDR1 and CDR2 (germline): SGHVS, FNYEAQ. The CDR3 runs 16 residues.

CDR3 coding DNA: TGCAGCGTTGTGGACTATGAGCAGTTCTTC. Translating gives CSVVDYEQFF. The chain uses TRBV29-1 and TRBJ2-1; weak D call: TRBD2 (5 bases). CDR1 SQVTM and CDR2 ANQGSEA come from the germline V gene. The CDR3 runs 10 residues. Trimming removed 4 bases at V and 8 bases at J, with 6 bases between.

There are a few counts of this clone. The chain is built from TRBV5-6 and TRBJ1-1; D not certain. CDR3 length: 13 amino acids. The ends were cut back, 5 bases at V and 0 bases at J, with 8 bases in the middle. Germline CDR1 reads SGHDT; CDR2 reads YYEEEE. The CDR3 DNA reads as TGTGCCAGCAGGGAGATTATGAACACTGAAGCTTTCTTT. It encodes CASREIMNTEAFF.

The rearrangement uses TRBV5-6 and TRBJ2-3; D is ambiguous. The length of the CDR3 is 14 residues. V was shortened by 4 bases and J by 2 bases, with 11 bases between the two germline ends. Germline loops: CDR1 SGHDT, CDR2 YYEEEE. The CDR3 DNA reads TGTGCCAGCAGCCAAGGAGTCTACACAGATACGCAGTATTTT. This sequence encodes CASSQGVYTDTQYF.

The chain carries TRBV10-1 and TRBJ2-2, with D possibly being TRBD2 (5 bases). With 8 bases removed from V and 7 bases from J, the gap between germline ends came to 14 bases. This CDR3 spans 13 amino acids. The V gene's germline CDR1 is WNHNN and CDR2 SYGVQD (reference sequence). For the CDR3, the DNA is TGCGCCAGCTCGGACTCGCACGGCGGGGAGCTGTTTTTT. This codes for CASSDSHGGELFF.

CDR3 nucleotide sequence: TGTGCCAGCAGCTTACGGAGGCAGGGGGCGATAACTGACACTGAAGCTTTCTTT. Its translation is CASSLRRQGAITDTEAFF. This chain joins TRBV7-8 and TRBJ1-1; 8 positions match TRBD1. Germline V gene sequence: CDR1 SGHVS, CDR2 FQNEAQ. The ends lost 2 bases at V and 3 bases at J; junction bases unmatched: 14. The CDR3 has 18 amino acids.

This rearrangement joins TRBV7-3 to TRBJ1-1; the D is unclear. This CDR3 spans 13 amino acids. CDR1 and CDR2 from the germline V gene are SGHTA and FQGTGA. Trimming left V 5 bases short and J 4 bases short, with 11 bases between. CDR3 region: CASSAGVGTEAFF. DNA for the CDR3: TGTGCCAGCAGCGCCGGGGTAGGCACTGAAGCTTTCTTT.

The chain joins TRBV10-3 to TRBJ1-3; TRBD1 matches 10 bases. Germline trimming cut 10 bases from V and 8 bases from J; bases unmatched to any gene: 11. Germline V gives CDR1 ENHRY, CDR2 SYGVKD. The CDR3 loop spans 14 amino acids. In nucleotides, the CDR3 is TGTGCCAACGGAAGGGACAGGGGTCCGGACACCATATATTTT. This sequence encodes CANGRDRGPDTIYF.

In its sample, this clone was seen a few times. The chain is built from TRBV7-8 and TRBJ1-2, with 10 bases aligning to TRBD1. This CDR3 region has 14 residues. Losses at the gene ends were 5 bases for V and 6 bases for J; bases not matched to a gene: 6. Germline V gene lookup returns CDR1 SGHVS and CDR2 FQNEAQ. CDR3 amino acids: CASSADRGMHGYTF. For the CDR3, the DNA is TGTGCCAGCAGCGCGGACAGGGGGATGCATGGCTACACCTTC.

The chain is built from TRBV19 and TRBJ1-4; 7 nucleotides match TRBD1. Germline trimming cut 3 bases from V and 7 bases from J; bases unmatched to any gene: 8. This CDR3 is built from 15 residues. Germline CDR1 LNHDA, CDR2 SQIVND (reference sequence). CDR3 amino acids: CASSISRQGGEKLFF. In nucleotides, the CDR3 is TGTGCCAGTAGTATCTCCCGACAGGGAGGTGAAAAACTGTTTTTT.

This clone was detected only a few times. This chain joins TRBV2 and TRBJ1-6; possible D gene TRBD1, 5 bases. Looked up from germline, CDR1 is SNHLY and CDR2 is FYNNEI. Trimming stripped 2 bases from V and 6 bases from J, with 5 bases between. The CDR3 spans 13 residues. The CDR3 nucleotides are TGTGCCAGCAGTGAACAGGGTAATTCACCCCTCCACTTT. It translates to CASSEQGNSPLHF.

The chain combines TRBV4-1 with TRBJ1-1, with D tentatively TRBD1 (6 bases). Germline CDR1 is MGHRA and CDR2 is YSYEKL. The V end was cut by 3 bases, the J end by 2 bases, with 19 bases between. This CDR3 is built from 17 residues. The DNA for the CDR3 is TGCGCCAGCAGCCAGTTTGTCCGCCGGGACACCAACACTGAAGCTTTCTTT. Translation gives CASSQFVRRDTNTEAFF.

The J gene is TRBJ2-1, the V gene TRBV10-2; 11 bases match TRBD1. J lost 6 bases, V lost 7 bases, and 8 bases had no gene match. The CDR3 covers 15 residues. CDR1 is WSHSY and CDR2 is SAAADI in the germline V gene. CDR3 region: CASMHRDRGINEQFF. DNA of the CDR3: TGCGCCAGCATGCACCGGGACAGGGGGATCAATGAGCAGTTCTTC.